Listed below are T cell receptor beta chains from one sample, sequenced in a study of blood T cells in healthy people across ages. TCRdb ran MiXCR on the 5' RACE reads and lists one entry per CDR3 protein. The sample lists 1.6 million or so distinct CDR3 sequences, roughly 30% occurring once. Source material: blood. All receptors derive from a woman aged 25 to 39 in good health. CDR3s include the opening cysteine and the closing phenylalanine or tryptophan. Each record gives: CDR3 protein, J gene, V gene.

CASSSDRGTNTEAYF | TRBJ1-1 | TRBV5-5
CASSSAPPEAFF | TRBJ1-1 | TRBV6-5
CATSQDYNNEQFF | TRBJ2-1 | TRBV24-1
CASSVERGAPNEQFF | TRBJ2-1 | TRBV2
CSARDRWASGKRLYEQYF | TRBJ2-7 | TRBV20-1
CASSFRTATDTQYF | TRBJ2-3 | TRBV7-2
CSARISRGEQYF | TRBJ2-7 | TRBV20-1
CASSQGFDTEAFF | TRBJ1-1 | TRBV12-3/TRBV12-4
CASSFGMTQYF | TRBJ2-5 | TRBV27
CASSRGESEYF | TRBJ2-5 | TRBV6-6
CASSPWDSRNYGYTF | TRBJ1-2 | TRBV3-1
CASSLKAEAFF | TRBJ1-1 | TRBV3-1
CASSLEAGARKQYF | TRBJ2-7 | TRBV5-5
CAISEAGGLSYEQYF | TRBJ2-7 | TRBV10-3
CASSSGGQRGNEQYF | TRBJ2-7 | TRBV5-1
CAIRTSGVNTGELFF | TRBJ2-2 | TRBV10-3
CAWSGNQGITDTQYF | TRBJ2-3 | TRBV30
CASSVGISSYEQYF | TRBJ2-7 | TRBV9
CASNPLSSYSMNTEAFF | TRBJ1-1 | TRBV27
CASSQETHVKDYGYTF | TRBJ1-2 | TRBV4-1
CASSLGGGRTHNEQFF | TRBJ2-1 | TRBV7-3
CSARDVLAGGISYEQYF | TRBJ2-7 | TRBV20-1
CSATGIDPETQYF | TRBJ2-5 | TRBV20-1
CASSPQTSDLYNEQFF | TRBJ2-1 | TRBV4-2
CSVQYRGRVNTEAFF | TRBJ1-1 | TRBV29-1
CSASGINKLFGSYNEQFF | TRBJ2-1 | TRBV20-1
CASSVASTASFDEQFF | TRBJ2-1 | TRBV9
CSARDPGRSIEQFF | TRBJ2-1 | TRBV20-1
CASSVGTGGNGYTF | TRBJ1-2 | TRBV9
CASSLGDTYYEQYF | TRBJ2-7 | TRBV7-2
CASTLNRQYNYGYTF | TRBJ1-2 | TRBV19
CASSLSGEGYEQYF | TRBJ2-7 | TRBV5-1
CAIRTGGAEAFF | TRBJ1-1 | TRBV10-3
CASKSGDQPQHF | TRBJ1-5 | TRBV7-2
CASSRSLTSNYGYTF | TRBJ1-2 | TRBV27
CATSRTAGKTQYF | TRBJ2-5 | TRBV15
CASNSGTSGGAETQYF | NA | TRBV11-2
CASRRQVSYEQYF | TRBJ2-7 | TRBV6-1
CASSSDARRQPQHF | TRBJ1-5 | TRBV28
CSVGLGDTQYF | TRBJ2-3 | TRBV29-1
CASSQAFANSPLHF | TRBJ1-6 | TRBV14
CASSLETGDDQPQHF | TRBJ1-5 | TRBV7-8
CASGSGKSSYNEQFF | TRBJ2-1 | TRBV12-5
CASSLTLWEPQHF | TRBJ1-5 | TRBV7-8
CSGFAGADTQYF | TRBJ2-3 | TRBV29-1
CASRTPLGGGKTDTQYF | TRBJ2-3 | TRBV28
CSARDEGRSYEQYF | TRBJ2-7 | TRBV20-1
CASSFRPSGGIGFF | TRBJ2-1 | TRBV6-2/TRBV6-3
CASSLTHRRETQYF | TRBJ2-5 | TRBV28
CASSLWASDKGTDTQYF | TRBJ2-3 | TRBV28
CASSKDGLYEQYF | TRBJ2-7 | TRBV5-4